The present T cell receptor (beta chain) was sequenced within a study of blood T cell repertoires in COVID-19 (dated by TCRdb to the early 2020s). In the study overall: Collaborator samples came from the United States, Italy and Spain and covered acute and convalescent phases of COVID-19. The repertoires were released in a freely available public database meant as a resource for research on the immune response to SARS-CoV-2. Where available, HLA class I and class II types were taken from metadata supplied by the sample provider and were not determined by assay-based typing. The sample metadata nearly always contained a de-identified subject ID, COVID-19 status, age in years and sex. The dataset comprised deeply sampled blood TCRbeta repertoires from subjects exposed to, actively infected with, or recovered from COVID-19. Samples came from the ongoing ImmuneRACE study (first 160 participants) plus 1,254 subjects from 6 global collaborators. The prospective study material was composed of cDNA or gDNA derived from T cells, B-cell-depleted T cells, or PBMCs.

Here is what the overall study found, with its caveats: The amount of clinical and demographic metadata varied by source and participant and was provided uncurated.

TCRbeta CDR3 regions were amplified from genomic DNA by means of the immunoSEQ Assay, a bias-controlled multiplex PCR. Processing in the source paper ran as follows. The number of nucleated cells in each sample was estimated from the amplification of reference gene primers within the assay. To quantify the absolute abundance of each unique TCRbeta CDR3 rearrangement, sequence reads were collapsed and filtered. For each sample, productive Simpson clonality was calculated by taking the square root of Simpson's diversity index across productive rearrangements. In its TCRdb copy, this immuneACCESS table keeps in-frame sequences only and misses some clones. Where compared with another copy, unresolved V genes explain less than half of these, and the others have no known cause. Clone size and the V and J calls come from that table; the DNA yielded D and trimming. The sample data list roughly 200,000 clones, and more than 70% of these were observed just once. The ten biggest clones cover 15% to 20% of the sample.

This clone was seen only once. The antigen it recognizes is unknown. No qualities accompany the bases; no much larger clone lies one base away. From V the trimming removes 6 bases and from J it removes 9 bases, while the gene matches leave 7 bases of the junction unaccounted for. In the germline V gene, CDR1 corresponds to MDHEN and CDR2 to SYDVKM. Including cysteine and phenylalanine, the CDR3 has 14 amino acids. The sequence is cut down to CDR3 DNA, 42 bases in frame from base 1. One collaborating source in Seattle enrolled patients during active infection and followed them longitudinally through the course of disease. Whole blood was collected in K2EDTA tubes by collaborating institutions according to the institutions' own protocols. For TCRbeta analysis, collaborators shipped samples as frozen whole blood, isolated PBMCs, or DNA extracted from either of those sample types.

This TCR was recovered from an older person with COVID-19, enrolled during active disease. The sample consisted of peripheral blood. The sequence links TRBV28 to TRBJ1-6, and 8 junction bases match TRBD1. For the CDR3, the sequence is CASRPGQGVSPLHF. The DNA reads TGTGCCAGCAGACCCGGACAGGGCGTTTCACCCCTCCACTTT.